This T cell receptor (beta chain) was found in a study of identifying expanded T cells in peripheral blood. No infections or other immune events were documented during collection. TCRdb's table, derived via immunoSEQ multiplex PCR, lists solely in-frame clones and lacks some. The data contain about 78,000 clones, around 89% of them singletons. Study results and limitations: Roughly 2-week clone count variance significantly increased as total template count grew. Differentially abundant clones: roughly 1.2 between replicates, about 17 at around 14 days, roughly 18 at four.

Germline V gene sequence: CDR1 MNHNY, CDR2 SVGAGI (reference sequence). The CDR3 totals 13 residues. V lost 9 bases, J lost 2 bases, and 14 bases lay in between. With respect to this clone: Its antigen is not known.

The chain uses TRBV6-6 and TRBJ2-7; TRBD1 is a possible D gene (5 bases). This receptor was obtained from a person aged 18-70 years in good health. The sample comprised blood. The CDR3 sequence: CASRGLLTYEQYF. Written as DNA, the CDR3 is TGTGCCAGTAGGGGCCTCCTAACCTACGAGCAGTACTTC.